The present entry profiles one T cell receptor (beta chain) with its context. This clone showed up just once. It has no known antigen specificity. There are no base qualities to consult, and no much larger clone falls within one base. This record comes from a study of T cell responses to AZD1222 COVID-19 vaccine (dated by TCRdb to the early 2020s). At the level of the whole study: Because spike-specific TCR depth and breadth did not differ between the two schedules, AZD1222 recipients who got a second dose at roughly 4 weeks were pooled with those who got a second dose at roughly 12 weeks. TCR sequencing was performed for about 250 trial participants, of whom around 210 were given two doses of AZD1222 and approximately 25 were given two doses of MenACWY control vaccine. Trial participants were enrolled by age into subgroups of 18-55, 56-69 and 70-plus years, and about 150, 27 and 61 TCR-sequenced participants, respectively, were included in these subgroups. What the authors observed across the whole study: Most participants were white British and females outnumbered males, and the authors suggested that clonal diversity may have been underestimated. The 56-69-year group was small, and its depth increase did not reach significance, likely because of low power. Because no samples from the day 14 peak response were available, repertoires could be characterized only after the peak T cell response. Conclusions about previously exposed vaccinees were limited because only six AZD1222 recipients were SARS-CoV-2 seropositive at baseline. Vaccine-associated CD4 TCRs spanned the whole spike protein, with dominant responses in regions 160-218 and 743-854. Reportedly, close to half of the unique spike-specific TCRs recognized epitopes lying outside the regions that are mutated in the B.1.351 and B.1.1.7 variants. A significant rise in spike-specific TCR breadth and depth was observed after two AZD1222 doses relative to day 0 and relative to MenACWY recipients.

CDR1 is given as SGHTA and CDR2 as FQGNSA, both from the germline V gene. Inclusive of the bounding cysteine and phenylalanine, the CDR3 is 14 residues long. The kept DNA is CDR3 alone, 42 bases in frame from the first base. V loses 3 bases, J loses 6 bases, and the germline ends lie 13 bases apart. Sample time point, as interpreted from the label and publication: baseline before first vaccination. Vaccinee samples were obtained from the UK trials COV001 and COV002, which included a single-blind randomized controlled phase 2/3 trial of AZD1222 (ChAdOx1 nCoV-19) in healthy adults. For TCRbeta chain sequencing, PBMC samples were collected from trial participants at day 0 and at day 28 after the second dose. The CDR3 regions of human TCRbeta chains were analyzed by immunosequencing. The study's processing was this. Repertoire TCRs were matched against a reference library of SARS-CoV-2-specific TCRs generated with the MIRA antigen-specificity platform. Breadth was defined as the fraction of unique TCRs that were SARS-CoV-2-associated. Depth was defined as the fraction of total T cells that were SARS-CoV-2-associated. Using the MIRA data, each spike-specific TCR was assigned both to the spike region to which the TCR was reactive and to a CD4 or CD8 class. Log10-transformed breadth and depth values were compared by one-way ANOVA with Sidak's multiple comparisons tests. TCRdb obtained this table from immuneACCESS and retained in-frame rearrangements with V and J assigned. These tables miss some clones; where compared with another copy, unresolved V genes account for less than half of the shortfall, and the remainder is unexplained. That table furnishes V, J and clone size, whereas the DNA furnished D and trimming. The sample has about 110,000 clones on record, approximately 90% of them singletons. The ten largest clones capture approximately 4.5% of the sample.

The TCR was taken from an adult in good health. Rearrangement joined TRBV7-2 to TRBJ2-3; the D element might be TRBD1 or TRBD2, as each aligns at 5 bases. The specimen was peripheral blood, collected on day 0 of AZD1222 vaccination. The CDR3 protein is CASSLDGAWDTQYF. The DNA is as follows: TGTGCCAGCAGCTTGGACGGGGCCTGGGATACGCAGTATTTT.